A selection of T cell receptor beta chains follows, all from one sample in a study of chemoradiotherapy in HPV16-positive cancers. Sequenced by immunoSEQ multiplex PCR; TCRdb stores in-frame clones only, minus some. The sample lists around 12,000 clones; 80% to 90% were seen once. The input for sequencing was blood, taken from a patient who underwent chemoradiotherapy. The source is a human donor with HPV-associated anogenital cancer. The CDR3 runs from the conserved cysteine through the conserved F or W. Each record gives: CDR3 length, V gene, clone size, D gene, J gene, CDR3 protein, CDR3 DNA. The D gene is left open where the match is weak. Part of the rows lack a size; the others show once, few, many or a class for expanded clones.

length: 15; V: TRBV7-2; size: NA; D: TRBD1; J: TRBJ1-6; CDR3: CASSRDRDWGSPLHF; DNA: TGTGCCAGCAGTAGAGACAGGGATTGGGGCTCACCCCTCCACTTT
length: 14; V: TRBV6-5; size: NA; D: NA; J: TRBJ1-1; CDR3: CASSLGRANTEAFF; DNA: TGTGCCAGCAGTTTGGGCAGGGCGAACACTGAAGCTTTCTTT
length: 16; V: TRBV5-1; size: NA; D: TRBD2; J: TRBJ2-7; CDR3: CASSLVTSGRAAEQYF; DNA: TGCGCCAGCAGCTTGGTTACTAGCGGGAGGGCCGCCGAGCAGTACTTC
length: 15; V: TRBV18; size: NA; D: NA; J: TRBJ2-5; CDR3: CASSPPSEIRETQYF; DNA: TGTGCCAGCTCACCACCGAGTGAAATCCGAGAGACCCAGTACTTC
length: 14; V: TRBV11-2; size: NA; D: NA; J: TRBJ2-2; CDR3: CASSLNINTGELFF; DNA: TGTGCCAGCAGCTTAAATATTAACACCGGGGAGCTGTTTTTT
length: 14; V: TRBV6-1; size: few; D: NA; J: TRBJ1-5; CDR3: CASTEGRGNQPQHF; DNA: TGTGCCAGCACGGAGGGTAGGGGCAATCAGCCCCAGCATTTT
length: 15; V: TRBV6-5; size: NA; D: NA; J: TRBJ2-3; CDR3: CASSHAGTELDTQYF; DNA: TGTGCCAGCAGCCACGCCGGGACCGAATTAGATACGCAGTATTTT
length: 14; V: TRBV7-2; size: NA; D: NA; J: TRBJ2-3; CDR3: CASSLRRPTDTQYF; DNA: TGTGCCAGCAGCTTAAGGAGACCCACAGATACGCAGTATTTT
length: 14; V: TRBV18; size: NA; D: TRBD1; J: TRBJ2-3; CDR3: CASSPGQSTDTQYF; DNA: TGTGCCAGCTCACCGGGACAGAGCACAGATACGCAGTATTTT
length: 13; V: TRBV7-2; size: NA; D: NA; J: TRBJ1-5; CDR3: CASSPQGFQPQHF; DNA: TGTGCCAGCAGCCCCCAGGGATTTCAGCCCCAGCATTTT
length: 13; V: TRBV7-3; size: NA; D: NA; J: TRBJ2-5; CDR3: CASSFGQQETQYF; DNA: TGTGCCAGCAGCTTTGGACAGCAAGAGACCCAGTACTTC
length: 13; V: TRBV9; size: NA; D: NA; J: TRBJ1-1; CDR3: CASSVAPNTEAFF; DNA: TGTGCCAGCAGCGTAGCCCCCAACACTGAAGCTTTCTTT
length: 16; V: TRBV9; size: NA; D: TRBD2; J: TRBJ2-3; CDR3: CASSVGTSGRTDTQYF; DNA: TGTGCCAGCAGCGTAGGGACTAGCGGACGCACAGATACGCAGTATTTT
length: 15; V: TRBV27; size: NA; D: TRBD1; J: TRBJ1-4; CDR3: CASSLRGGAGEKLFF; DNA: TGTGCCAGCAGTTTAAGAGGGGGCGCGGGTGAAAAACTGTTTTTT
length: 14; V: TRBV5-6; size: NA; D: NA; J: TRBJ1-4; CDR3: CASSLTVEDEKLFF; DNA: TGTGCCAGCAGCTTGACAGTTGAAGATGAAAAACTGTTTTTT
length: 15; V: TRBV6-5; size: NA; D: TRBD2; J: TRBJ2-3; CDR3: CASSSTSGRGDTQYF; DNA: TGTGCCAGCAGTAGTACTAGCGGGAGAGGAGATACGCAGTATTTT
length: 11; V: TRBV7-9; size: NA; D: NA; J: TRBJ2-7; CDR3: CASSLGNEQYF; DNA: TGTGCCAGCAGCTTAGGGAACGAGCAGTACTTC
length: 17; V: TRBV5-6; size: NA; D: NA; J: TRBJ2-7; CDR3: CASSLFRTGVLSYEQYF; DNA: TGTGCCAGCAGCTTATTTCGGACCGGGGTCCTCTCCTACGAGCAGTACTTC
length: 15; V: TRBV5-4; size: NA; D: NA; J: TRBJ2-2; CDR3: CASSVPTGSRGELFF; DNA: TGTGCCAGCAGCGTGCCTACCGGCTCCAGGGGGGAGCTGTTTTTT
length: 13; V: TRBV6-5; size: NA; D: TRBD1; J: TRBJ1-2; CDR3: CASSYSGQGGYTF; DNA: TGTGCCAGCAGTTACTCAGGACAGGGTGGCTACACCTTC
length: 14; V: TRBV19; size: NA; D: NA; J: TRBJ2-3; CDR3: CASRRDHSTDTQYF; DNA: TGTGCCAGTAGGCGGGACCACAGCACAGATACGCAGTATTTT
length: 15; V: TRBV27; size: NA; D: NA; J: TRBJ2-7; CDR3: CASSSLGGLYYEQYF; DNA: TGTGCCAGCAGTTCCCTTGGGGGGCTATACTACGAGCAGTACTTC
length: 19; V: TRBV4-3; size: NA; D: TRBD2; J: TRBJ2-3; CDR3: CASSQGVVWRRERTDTQYF; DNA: TGCGCCAGCAGCCAAGGAGTAGTATGGCGGCGGGAGCGCACAGATACGCAGTATTTT
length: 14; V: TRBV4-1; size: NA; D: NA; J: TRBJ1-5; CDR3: CASSQGQANQPQHF; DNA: TGCGCCAGCAGCCAAGGACAGGCGAATCAGCCCCAGCATTTT
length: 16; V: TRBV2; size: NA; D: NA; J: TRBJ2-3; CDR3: CASSDRGRALTDTQYF; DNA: TGTGCCAGCAGTGATAGGGGGAGGGCCCTAACAGATACGCAGTATTTT
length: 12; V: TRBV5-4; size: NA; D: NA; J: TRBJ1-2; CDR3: CASNPGVGGYTF; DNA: TGTGCCAGCAATCCAGGGGTTGGCGGCTACACCTTC
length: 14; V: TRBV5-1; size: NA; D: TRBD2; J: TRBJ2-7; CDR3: CASSSSGSFYEQYF; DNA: TGCGCCAGCAGCTCTAGCGGGAGCTTCTACGAGCAGTACTTC
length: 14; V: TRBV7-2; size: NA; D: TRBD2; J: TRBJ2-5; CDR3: CASSSLAGGKTQYF; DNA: TGTGCCAGCAGCTCCCTAGCGGGGGGTAAGACCCAGTACTTC
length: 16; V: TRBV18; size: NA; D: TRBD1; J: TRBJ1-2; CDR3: CASSPPGTEANYGYTF; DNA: TGTGCCAGCTCACCACCTGGGACAGAAGCTAACTATGGCTACACCTTC
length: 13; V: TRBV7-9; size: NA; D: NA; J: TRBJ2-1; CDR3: CASSSGLNNEQFF; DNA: TGTGCCAGCAGCTCGGGACTGAACAATGAGCAGTTCTTC
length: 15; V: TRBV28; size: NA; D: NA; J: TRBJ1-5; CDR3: CASSLLVGGGQPQHF; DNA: TGTGCCAGCAGTTTATTGGTGGGAGGAGGTCAGCCCCAGCATTTT
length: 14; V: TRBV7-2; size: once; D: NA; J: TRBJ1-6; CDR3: CASSLNRASSPLHF; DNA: TGTGCCAGCAGCTTGAACAGGGCAAGTTCACCCCTCCACTTT
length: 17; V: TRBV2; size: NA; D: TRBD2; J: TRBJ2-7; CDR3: CASSEGGLAGALYEQYF; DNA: TGTGCCAGCAGTGAAGGGGGACTAGCGGGAGCCCTCTACGAGCAGTACTTC
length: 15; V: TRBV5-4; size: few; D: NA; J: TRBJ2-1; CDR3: CASTRLGGTYNEQFF; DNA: TGTGCCAGCACCCGACTCGGGGGCACCTACAATGAGCAGTTCTTC
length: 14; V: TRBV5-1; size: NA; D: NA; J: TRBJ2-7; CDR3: CASANDSLAYEQYF; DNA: TGCGCCAGCGCGAACGACAGTTTAGCCTACGAGCAGTACTTC
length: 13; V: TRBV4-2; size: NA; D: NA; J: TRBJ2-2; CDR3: CASSHGGSGELFF; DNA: TGTGCCAGCAGCCACGGGGGCTCCGGGGAGCTGTTTTTT
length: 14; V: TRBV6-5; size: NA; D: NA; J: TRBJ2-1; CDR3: CASRHDGTRNEQFF; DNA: TGTGCCAGCAGGCATGATGGTACACGCAATGAGCAGTTCTTC
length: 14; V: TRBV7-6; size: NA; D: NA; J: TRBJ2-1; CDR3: CASSQGGTSNEQFF; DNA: TGTGCCAGCAGCCAGGGGGGGACCAGCAATGAGCAGTTCTTC
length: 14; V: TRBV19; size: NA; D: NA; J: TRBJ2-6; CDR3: CASSRGAGANVLTF; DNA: TGTGCCAGTAGTAGGGGCGCCGGGGCCAACGTCCTGACTTTC
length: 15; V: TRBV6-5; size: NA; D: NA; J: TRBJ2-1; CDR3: CASSPRRPPKDEQFF; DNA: TGTGCCAGCAGTCCACGACGGCCCCCTAAAGATGAGCAGTTCTTC
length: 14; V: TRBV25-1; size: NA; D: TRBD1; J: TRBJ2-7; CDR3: CASSEPTGRHEQYF; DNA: TGTGCCAGCAGTGAGCCGACAGGGCGCCACGAGCAGTACTTC
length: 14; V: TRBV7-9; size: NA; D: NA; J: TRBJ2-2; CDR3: CASSPAGHRGELFF; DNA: TGTGCCAGCAGCCCTGCAGGACATCGAGGGGAGCTGTTTTTT
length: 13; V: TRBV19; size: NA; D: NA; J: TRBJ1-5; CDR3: CASSLSLDQPQHF; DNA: TGTGCCAGTAGTTTGTCTTTGGATCAGCCCCAGCATTTT
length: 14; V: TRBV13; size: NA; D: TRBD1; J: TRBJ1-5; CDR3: CASSHRGRNQPQHF; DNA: TGTGCCAGCAGCCACAGGGGGCGGAATCAGCCCCAGCATTTT
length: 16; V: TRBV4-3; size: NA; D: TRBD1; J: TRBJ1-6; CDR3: CASSQDVQGAGSPLHF; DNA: TGCGCCAGCAGCCAAGATGTACAGGGGGCAGGTTCACCCCTCCACTTT
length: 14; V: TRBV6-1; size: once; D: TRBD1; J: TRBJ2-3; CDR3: CASSLQGVTDTQYF; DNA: TGTGCCAGCAGCTTACAGGGGGTGACAGATACGCAGTATTTT
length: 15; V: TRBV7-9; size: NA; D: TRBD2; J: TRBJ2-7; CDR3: CASSLLAGDSYEQYF; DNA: TGTGCCAGCAGCTTACTAGCGGGGGACTCCTACGAGCAGTACTTC
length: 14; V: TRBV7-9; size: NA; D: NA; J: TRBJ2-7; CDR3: CASSSTDSDYEQYF; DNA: TGTGCCAGCAGCTCAACCGACAGCGACTACGAGCAGTACTTC
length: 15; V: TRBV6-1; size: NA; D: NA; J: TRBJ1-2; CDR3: CASSEEVRAGYGYTF; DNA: TGTGCCAGCAGTGAAGAGGTGCGGGCCGGCTATGGCTACACCTTC
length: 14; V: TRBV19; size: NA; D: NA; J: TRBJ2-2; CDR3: CASSMESNTGELFF; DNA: TGTGCCAGTAGTATGGAATCGAACACCGGGGAGCTGTTTTTT
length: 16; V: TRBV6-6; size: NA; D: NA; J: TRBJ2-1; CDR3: CASRQGYHSSYNEQFF; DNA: TGTGCCAGCAGACAGGGTTACCACAGCTCCTACAATGAGCAGTTCTTC
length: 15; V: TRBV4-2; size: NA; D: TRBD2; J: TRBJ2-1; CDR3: CASSPAGDFYNEQFF; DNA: TGTGCCAGCAGCCCAGCGGGGGACTTCTACAATGAGCAGTTCTTC
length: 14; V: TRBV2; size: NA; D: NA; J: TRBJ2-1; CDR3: CASSGTLTYNEQFF; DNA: TGTGCCAGCAGTGGGACCCTAACCTACAATGAGCAGTTCTTC
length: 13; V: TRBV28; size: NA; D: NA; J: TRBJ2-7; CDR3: CASSLWGLGEQYF; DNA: TGTGCCAGCAGTTTATGGGGGCTAGGGGAGCAGTACTTC
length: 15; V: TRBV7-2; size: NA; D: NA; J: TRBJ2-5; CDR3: CASSLGWGPAETQYF; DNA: TGTGCCAGCAGCTTAGGGTGGGGACCGGCGGAGACCCAGTACTTC
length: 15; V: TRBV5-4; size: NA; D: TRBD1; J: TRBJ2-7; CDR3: CASSPQDRAAYEQYF; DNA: TGTGCCAGCAGCCCCCAGGACAGGGCGGCCTACGAGCAGTACTTC
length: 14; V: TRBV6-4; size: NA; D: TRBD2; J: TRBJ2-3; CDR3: CASSRSGGTDTQYF; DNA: TGTGCCAGCAGTCGTAGCGGGGGCACAGATACGCAGTATTTT
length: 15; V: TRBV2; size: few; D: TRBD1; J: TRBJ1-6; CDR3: CASSDSTGGNSPLHF; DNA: TGTGCCAGCAGTGATAGTACAGGGGGCAATTCACCCCTCCACTTT
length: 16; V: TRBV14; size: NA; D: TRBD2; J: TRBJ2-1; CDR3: CASRDSSGGVLNEQFF; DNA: TGTGCCAGCAGGGACAGTAGCGGGGGGGTTTTGAATGAGCAGTTCTTC
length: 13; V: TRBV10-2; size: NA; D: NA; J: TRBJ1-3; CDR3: CASSEGAGNTIYF; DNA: TGCGCCAGCAGTGAGGGGGCTGGAAACACCATATATTTT